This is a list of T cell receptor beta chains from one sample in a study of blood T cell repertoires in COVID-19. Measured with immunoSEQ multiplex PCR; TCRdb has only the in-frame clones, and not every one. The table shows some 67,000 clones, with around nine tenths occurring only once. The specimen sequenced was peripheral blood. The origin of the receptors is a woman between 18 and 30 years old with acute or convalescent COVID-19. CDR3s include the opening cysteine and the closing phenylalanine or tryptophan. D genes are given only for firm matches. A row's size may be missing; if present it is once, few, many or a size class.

cdr3_nt: TGTGCCAGCAGCAACACAGGGGGCGAGCAGTACTTC
cdr3_aa: CASSNTGGEQYF
clone_size: once
j_call: TRBJ2-7
v_call: TRBV6-5
d_call: TRBD1
cdr3_length: 12

cdr3_nt: TGCGCCACCGATCGACTAGATAAGACCACAGATACGCAGTATTTT
cdr3_aa: CATDRLDKTTDTQYF
clone_size: -
j_call: TRBJ2-3
v_call: TRBV10-1
d_call: -
cdr3_length: 15

cdr3_nt: TGTGCCAGCAGACCGCTACAGGGGGTACGCGATGGCTACACCTTC
cdr3_aa: CASRPLQGVRDGYTF
clone_size: once
j_call: TRBJ1-2
v_call: TRBV28
d_call: TRBD1
cdr3_length: 15

cdr3_nt: TGTGCCAGCAGCGTAGGGGGGGAAGGCGAGACCCAGTACTTC
cdr3_aa: CASSVGGEGETQYF
clone_size: -
j_call: TRBJ2-5
v_call: TRBV9
d_call: -
cdr3_length: 14

cdr3_nt: TGTGCCAGCAGCTTGTTTAGGACTAGCGGAGAGACCCAGTACTTC
cdr3_aa: CASSLFRTSGETQYF
clone_size: -
j_call: TRBJ2-5
v_call: TRBV5-6
d_call: TRBD2
cdr3_length: 15

cdr3_nt: TGTGCCAGCACCTTAAGGGGGCTAGCGGGGGGACAATCCACAGATACGCAGTATTTT
cdr3_aa: CASTLRGLAGGQSTDTQYF
clone_size: -
j_call: TRBJ2-3
v_call: TRBV7-6
d_call: TRBD2
cdr3_length: 19

cdr3_nt: TGTGCCAGCAGCTTAACTCCAGGGGGGATGAACAATGAGCAGTTCTTC
cdr3_aa: CASSLTPGGMNNEQFF
clone_size: -
j_call: TRBJ2-1
v_call: TRBV7-2
d_call: -
cdr3_length: 16

cdr3_nt: TGTGCCAGTGGAAGTAACAGGGGTGCCAAAAACATTCAGTACTTC
cdr3_aa: CASGSNRGAKNIQYF
clone_size: -
j_call: TRBJ2-4
v_call: TRBV19
d_call: TRBD1
cdr3_length: 15

cdr3_nt: TGTGCCAGCAGCCTGACCGGGACAGGGCGCACCGGGGAGCTGTTTTTT
cdr3_aa: CASSLTGTGRTGELFF
clone_size: -
j_call: TRBJ2-2
v_call: TRBV2
d_call: TRBD1
cdr3_length: 16

cdr3_nt: TGTGCCAGTAGTAATCGGCAGGGTGATGGCTACACCTTC
cdr3_aa: CASSNRQGDGYTF
clone_size: -
j_call: TRBJ1-2
v_call: TRBV19
d_call: -
cdr3_length: 13

cdr3_nt: TGTGCCAGCAGCCCGAAGTTGCAGGGGCTCTCCTACAATGAGCAGTTCTTC
cdr3_aa: CASSPKLQGLSYNEQFF
clone_size: -
j_call: TRBJ2-1
v_call: TRBV7-9
d_call: -
cdr3_length: 17

cdr3_nt: TGTGCCAGCAGCTCACCCCCCAGCGGGAGTATAGCACCCAATGAGCAGTTCTTC
cdr3_aa: CASSSPPSGSIAPNEQFF
clone_size: -
j_call: TRBJ2-1
v_call: TRBV7-8
d_call: TRBD2
cdr3_length: 18

cdr3_nt: TGTGCCAGCAGCATTACCAGGGGAGAGCCCCAGCATTTT
cdr3_aa: CASSITRGEPQHF
clone_size: -
j_call: TRBJ1-5
v_call: TRBV7-2
d_call: -
cdr3_length: 13

cdr3_nt: TGCGCCAGCAGCATGGGGGCGCCGAGGGCTAATGAAAAACTGTTTTTT
cdr3_aa: CASSMGAPRANEKLFF
clone_size: -
j_call: TRBJ1-4
v_call: TRBV5-1
d_call: -
cdr3_length: 16

cdr3_nt: TGCGCCAGCAGTGGATTGGCGGGAGCCTACAATGAGCAGTTCTTC
cdr3_aa: CASSGLAGAYNEQFF
clone_size: -
j_call: TRBJ2-1
v_call: TRBV10-2
d_call: TRBD2
cdr3_length: 15

cdr3_nt: TGTGCCAGTACCTCTCGAGGAGGCGGCAGAACCTATGGCTACACCTTC
cdr3_aa: CASTSRGGGRTYGYTF
clone_size: -
j_call: TRBJ1-2
v_call: TRBV19
d_call: -
cdr3_length: 16

cdr3_nt: TGTGCCAGCAGCCCGGCCGCAGGAGGGTGGCAAGAGACCCAGTACTTC
cdr3_aa: CASSPAAGGWQETQYF
clone_size: -
j_call: TRBJ2-5
v_call: TRBV7-9
d_call: -
cdr3_length: 16

cdr3_nt: TGTGCCAGCAGCCCCCCGACGCGGGAGGGCACAGATACGCAGTATTTT
cdr3_aa: CASSPPTREGTDTQYF
clone_size: -
j_call: TRBJ2-3
v_call: TRBV3-1/TRBV3-2
d_call: TRBD2
cdr3_length: 16

cdr3_nt: TGTGCCAGCAGTGTCCCGGTAGGGGCGCTAGCCAAAAACATTCAGTACTTC
cdr3_aa: CASSVPVGALAKNIQYF
clone_size: -
j_call: TRBJ2-4
v_call: TRBV6-4
d_call: -
cdr3_length: 17

cdr3_nt: TGTGCCTGGAGTCCTAGTGAGAATCAGCCCCAGCATTTT
cdr3_aa: CAWSPSENQPQHF
clone_size: -
j_call: TRBJ1-5
v_call: TRBV30
d_call: -
cdr3_length: 13

cdr3_nt: TGTGCCAGCAGCTCACCAGGGGTCTCCTACGAGCAGTACTTC
cdr3_aa: CASSSPGVSYEQYF
clone_size: once
j_call: TRBJ2-7
v_call: TRBV7-2
d_call: -
cdr3_length: 14

cdr3_nt: TGTGCCAGCAGCGTTAGCGGGGGAGGGTTAGATACGCAGTATTTT
cdr3_aa: CASSVSGGGLDTQYF
clone_size: -
j_call: TRBJ2-3
v_call: TRBV2
d_call: TRBD2
cdr3_length: 15

cdr3_nt: TGTGCCAGCAGCCCGAGGACTGGCTCCATGACCTTAAACCGGGACACCATATATTTT
cdr3_aa: CASSPRTGSMTLNRDTIYF
clone_size: -
j_call: TRBJ1-3
v_call: TRBV7-2
d_call: -
cdr3_length: 19

cdr3_nt: TGTGCCAGCAGCCGGTTAGAAATTTCCCATGGCTACACCTTC
cdr3_aa: CASSRLEISHGYTF
clone_size: -
j_call: TRBJ1-2
v_call: TRBV5-5
d_call: -
cdr3_length: 14

cdr3_nt: TGCGCCAGCAGTAGCGGGGGGGCGTACGAGCAGTACTTC
cdr3_aa: CASSSGGAYEQYF
clone_size: once
j_call: TRBJ2-7
v_call: TRBV10-2
d_call: TRBD2
cdr3_length: 13

cdr3_nt: TGTGCCAGCAGCTTAGCTGGGAGGGATTTTCCGGCAGGAAACACCATATATTTT
cdr3_aa: CASSLAGRDFPAGNTIYF
clone_size: once
j_call: TRBJ1-3
v_call: TRBV7-9
d_call: -
cdr3_length: 18

cdr3_nt: TGTGCCAGCAGCCCCGGGGGGGGAAGCTCTGGAAACACCATATATTTT
cdr3_aa: CASSPGGGSSGNTIYF
clone_size: -
j_call: TRBJ1-3
v_call: TRBV9
d_call: -
cdr3_length: 16